One and the same sample provided the 6 T cell receptor beta chains below, sequenced in a study of T cells in Graves' hyperthyroidism and ophthalmopathy (dated by TCRdb to between 2017 and 2020). The library came from multiplex PCR. The data were produced on an Illumina HiSeq 2000. The TCR beta CDR3 regions were amplified from RNA transcripts. The TCR CDR3 was subjected to a first round of RT-PCR using the HTBI primer set and the Qiagen OneStep RT-PCR kit. TCRdb took the public reads, trimmed them with fastp at Q25, ran MiXCR for clone calling and kept in-frame beta chains. Rows are combined by CDR3 protein, so each entry shows the most common genes and DNA. For this sample there are about 400,000 distinct CDR3 sequences; approximately 15% appear just once. Approximately 30% of the sample lies in the top ten. The source material was blood. Receptors were obtained from a woman aged 18-29 years with Graves' hyperthyroidism that later progressed to Graves' ophthalmopathy.

The chain employs TRBV12-3 or TRBV12-4 and TRBJ1-1; D possibly corresponds to TRBD1 (6 bases). CDR3 length: 11 amino acids. V lost 8 bases and J 6 bases, leaving 10 bases between the germline ends. Here the CDR3 DNA reads TGTGCCAGCCGCAGGGGCCCTGAAGCTTTCTTT. Its protein is CASRRGPEAFF.

The rearrangement joins TRBV30 to TRBJ1-1; D is unclear. The CDR3 length is 11 residues. Germline V gives CDR1 GTSNPN, CDR2 SVGIG (reference sequence). The CDR3 sequence is CVLAGNTEAFF. DNA for the CDR3: TGTGTCTTGGCAGGGAACACTGAAGCTTTCTTT.

This chain uses TRBV14 with TRBJ2-1; 10 bases match TRBD2. Per the germline V gene, CDR1 is SGHDN and CDR2 is FVKESK. This CDR3 contains 19 residues. Trimming took 2 bases from V and 1 from J; bases not matched to a gene: 11. In DNA form, the CDR3 reads TGTGCCAGCAGCCAACGGCCTAGCGGGAGTATATGGTCCTACAATGAGCAGTTCTTC. It yields the protein CASSQRPSGSIWSYNEQFF.

The sample holds many counts of this clonotype. The CDR3 loop is CASSPPLAGDDYNEQFF. The CDR3, as DNA: TGTGCCAGCTCACCACCGCTAGCGGGAGATGACTACAATGAGCAGTTCTTC. The chain combines TRBV18 with TRBJ2-1, with TRBD2 identical over 10 bases. V lost 0 bases, J lost 3 bases, and 5 bases stayed unmatched. The germline V gene has CDR1 KGHSH and CDR2 LQKENI. The CDR3 spans 17 residues.

This clonotype occurred once. With a much larger clone just one base away, this may be a read error. The V and J genes are TRBV20-1 and TRBJ2-6; D may be TRBD1 (6 bases). Germline V gene lookup returns CDR1 DFQATT and CDR2 SNEGSKA (reference sequence). V was clipped by 0 bases and J by 2 bases, with 8 bases between them. The CDR3 covers 15 residues. The CDR3 DNA reads TGCAGTGCTAGAGATCACAGGGCTGGGGCCAACGTCCTGACTTTC. Translating it yields CSARDHRAGANVLTF.

The CDR3 loop reads CASSLMDRTETQYF. The CDR3 nucleotides are TGTGCCAGCAGCTTAATGGATAGGACAGAGACCCAGTACTTC. The chain has TRBV7-2 and TRBJ2-5; no clear D. There are 14 residues in the CDR3. Trimming took 2 bases from V and 4 from J, leaving 11 bases between them. CDR1 is SGHTA and CDR2 is FQGNSA in the germline V gene. Together with reference TRBV7-2 and TRBJ2-5, the CDR3 gives the full variable domain: GAGVSQSPSNKVTEKGKDVELRCDPISGHTALYWYRQSLGQGLEFLIYFQGNSAPDKSGLPSDRFSAERTGGSVSTLTIQRTQQEDSAVYLCASSLMDRTETQYFGPGTRLLVL.